The T cell receptor beta chain described here comes from a study of cytomegalovirus exposure and HLA in healthy donors. This clone came up a few times. Its antigen is undetermined. Overall study results and limits: Some 150 TCR beta chains were listed as cytomegalovirus-associated. Reportedly, cytomegalovirus status was diagnosed with high sensitivity and specificity. Several V segments, TRBV6-2 and TRBV6-3 among them, could not be told apart and were dropped. Productive rates of about 90% or about 30% were seen for most TCR beta V segments in an earlier analysis.

PCR primers comprised 60 Vbeta and 13 Jbeta primers. Only in-frame clones appear in the TCRdb table, and some are missing; sequencing was by immunoSEQ multiplex PCR. The sample includes 150,000 to 200,000 clones, 8.5% to 10% of them seen just once. Trimming pared 6 bases from V and 1 base from J, leaving 13 bases between. From germline, CDR1 is SGHRS and CDR2 YFSETQ. This CDR3 has 14 residues. The V gene is TRBV5-1, the J gene TRBJ2-5; D perhaps matches TRBD1 (5 bases). The sequencing sample was made of PBMCs. This sequence originates from a woman in her thirties in good health and CMV-seropositive. For the CDR3, the DNA is TGCGCCAGCAACAAAGACAGAACCCAAGAGACCCAGTACTTC. Its translation: CASNKDRTQETQYF.